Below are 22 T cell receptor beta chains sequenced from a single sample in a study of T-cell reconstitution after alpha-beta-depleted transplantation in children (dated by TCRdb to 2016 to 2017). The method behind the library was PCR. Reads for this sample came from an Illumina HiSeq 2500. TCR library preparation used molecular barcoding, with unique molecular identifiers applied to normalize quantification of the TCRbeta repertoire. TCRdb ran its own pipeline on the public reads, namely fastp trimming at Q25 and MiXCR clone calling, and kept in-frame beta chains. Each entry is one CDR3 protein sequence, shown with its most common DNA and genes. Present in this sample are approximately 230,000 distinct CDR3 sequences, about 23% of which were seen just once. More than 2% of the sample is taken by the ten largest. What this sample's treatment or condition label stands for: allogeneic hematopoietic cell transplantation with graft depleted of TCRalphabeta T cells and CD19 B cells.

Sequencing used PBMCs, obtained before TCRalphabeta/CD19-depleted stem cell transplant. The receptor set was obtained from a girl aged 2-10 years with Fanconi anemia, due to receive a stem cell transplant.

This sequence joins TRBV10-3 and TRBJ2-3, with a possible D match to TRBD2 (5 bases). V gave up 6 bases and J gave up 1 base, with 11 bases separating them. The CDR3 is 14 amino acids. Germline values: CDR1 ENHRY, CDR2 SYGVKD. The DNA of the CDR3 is TGTGCCATCAGGGATAGCGATCGCACAGATACGCAGTATTTT. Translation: CAIRDSDRTDTQYF.

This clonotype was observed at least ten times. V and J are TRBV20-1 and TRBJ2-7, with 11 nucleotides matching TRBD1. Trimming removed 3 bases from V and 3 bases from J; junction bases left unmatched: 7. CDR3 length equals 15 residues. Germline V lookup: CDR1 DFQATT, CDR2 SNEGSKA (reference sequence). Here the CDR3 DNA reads TGCAGTGCTAGGGGAGGGACAGGGGGTCACTACGAGCAGTACTTC. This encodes CSARGGTGGHYEQYF.

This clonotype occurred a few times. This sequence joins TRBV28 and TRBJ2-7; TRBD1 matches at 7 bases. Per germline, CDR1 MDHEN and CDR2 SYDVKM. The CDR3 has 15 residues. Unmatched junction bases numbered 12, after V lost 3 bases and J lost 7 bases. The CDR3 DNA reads TGTGCCAGCAGTTTTGGGGGACAGAATGTCCTAGAGCAGTACTTC. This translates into CASSFGGQNVLEQYF.

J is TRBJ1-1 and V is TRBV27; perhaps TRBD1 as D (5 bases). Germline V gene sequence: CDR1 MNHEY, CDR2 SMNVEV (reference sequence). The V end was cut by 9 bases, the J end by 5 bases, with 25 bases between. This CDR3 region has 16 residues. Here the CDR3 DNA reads TGTGCCAGTAAATCGGCCCTCACAGGCGGGGGGACTGAAGCTTTCTTT. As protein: CASKSALTGGGTEAFF.

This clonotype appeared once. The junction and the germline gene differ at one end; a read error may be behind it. The CDR3 reads CSVERTGHETQNF. The CDR3 DNA reads TGCAGCGTTGAGAGAACAGGCCATGAGACCCAGAACTTC. The V call is TRBV29-1, the J call TRBJ2-5, with a tentative D call TRBD1 (5 bases). The CDR3 runs 13 residues. Germline-derived CDR1 and CDR2 are SQVTM and ANQGSEA. The full variable domain, completed using reference TRBV29-1 and TRBJ2-5, is SAVISQKPSRDICQRGTSLTIQCQVDSQVTMMFWYRQQPGQSLTLIATANQGSEATYESGFVIDKFPISRPNLTFSTLTVSNMSPEDSSIYLCSVERTGHETQNFGPGTRLLVL.

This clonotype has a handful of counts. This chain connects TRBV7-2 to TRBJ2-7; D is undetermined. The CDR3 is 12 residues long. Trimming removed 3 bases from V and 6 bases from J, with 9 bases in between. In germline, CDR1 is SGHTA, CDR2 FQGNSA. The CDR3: CASSLDHLEQYF. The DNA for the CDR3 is TGTGCCAGCAGCTTGGATCACCTCGAGCAGTACTTC.

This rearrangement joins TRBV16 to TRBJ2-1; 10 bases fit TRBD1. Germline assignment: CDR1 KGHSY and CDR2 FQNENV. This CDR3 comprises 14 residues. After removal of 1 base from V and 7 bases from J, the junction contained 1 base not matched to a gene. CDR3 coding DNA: TGTGCCAGCAGCCAATGGACAGGGGGGAATGAGCAGTTCTTC. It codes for CASSQWTGGNEQFF.

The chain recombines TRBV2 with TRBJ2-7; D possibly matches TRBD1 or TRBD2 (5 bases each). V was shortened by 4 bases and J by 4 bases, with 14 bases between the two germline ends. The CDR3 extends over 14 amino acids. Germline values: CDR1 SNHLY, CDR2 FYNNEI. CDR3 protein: CASSGRAGRYEQYF. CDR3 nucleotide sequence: TGTGCCAGCAGTGGGCGGGCAGGGCGGTACGAGCAGTACTTC.

CDR3 coding DNA: TGTGCCAGCAGCTTCTTGGGACTAGCGGGGCCCACCGGGGAGCTGTTTTTT. Amino acids: CASSFLGLAGPTGELFF. The chain joins TRBV5-6 to TRBJ2-2, with 13 bases matching TRBD2. CDR3 length: 17 residues. The V and J ends lost 2 bases and 4 bases, in that order; junction bases with no gene match: 5. The germline V gene encodes CDR1 SGHDT and CDR2 YYEEEE.

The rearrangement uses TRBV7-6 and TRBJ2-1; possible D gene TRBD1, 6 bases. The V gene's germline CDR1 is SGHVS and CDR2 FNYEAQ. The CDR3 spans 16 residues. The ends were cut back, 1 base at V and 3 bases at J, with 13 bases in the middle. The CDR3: CASSLGGSTGYNEQFF. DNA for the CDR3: TGTGCCAGCAGCTTAGGAGGGTCGACAGGCTACAATGAGCAGTTCTTC.

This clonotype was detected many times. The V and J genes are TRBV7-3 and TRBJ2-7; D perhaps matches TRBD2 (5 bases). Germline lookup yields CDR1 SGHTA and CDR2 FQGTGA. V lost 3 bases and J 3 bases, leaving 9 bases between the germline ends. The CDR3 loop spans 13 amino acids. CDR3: CASSFGSDYEQYF. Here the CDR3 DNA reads TGTGCCAGCAGCTTCGGTAGCGACTACGAGCAGTACTTC.

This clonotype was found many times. The chain's CDR3 is CASSYSGGNTIYF. The CDR3 DNA follows: TGTGCCAGCAGTTACTCCGGTGGAAACACCATATATTTT. V gene TRBV6-2 or TRBV6-3 combines with J gene TRBJ1-3; D is uncertain. This CDR3 has 13 amino acids. Germline V gene lookup returns CDR1 MNHEY and CDR2 SVGEGT. V was clipped by 0 bases and J by 3 bases, with 3 bases between them.

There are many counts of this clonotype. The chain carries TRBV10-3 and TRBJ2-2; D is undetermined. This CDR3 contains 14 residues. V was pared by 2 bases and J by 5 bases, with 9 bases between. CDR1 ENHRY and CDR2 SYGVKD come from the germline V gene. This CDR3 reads CAISEQVGTGELFF. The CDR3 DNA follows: TGTGCCATCAGTGAGCAAGTAGGGACCGGGGAGCTGTTTTTT.

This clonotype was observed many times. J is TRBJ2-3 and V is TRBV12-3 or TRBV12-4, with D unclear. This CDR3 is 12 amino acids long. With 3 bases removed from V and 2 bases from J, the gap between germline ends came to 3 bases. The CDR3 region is CASSFLTDTQYF. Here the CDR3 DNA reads TGTGCCAGCAGTTTTCTCACAGATACGCAGTATTTT.

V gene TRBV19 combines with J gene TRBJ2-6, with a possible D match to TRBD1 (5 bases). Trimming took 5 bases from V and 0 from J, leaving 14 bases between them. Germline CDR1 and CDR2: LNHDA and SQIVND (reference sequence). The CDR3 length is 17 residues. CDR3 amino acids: CASSPTVVTSGANVLTF. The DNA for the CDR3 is TGTGCCAGTAGTCCGACAGTCGTGACCTCTGGGGCCAACGTCCTGACTTTC.

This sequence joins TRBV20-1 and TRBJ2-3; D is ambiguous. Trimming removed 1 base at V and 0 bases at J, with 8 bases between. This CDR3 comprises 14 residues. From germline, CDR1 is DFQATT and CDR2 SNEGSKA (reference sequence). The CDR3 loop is CSARAFTSTDTQYF. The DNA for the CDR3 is TGCAGTGCTAGAGCATTTACTAGCACAGATACGCAGTATTTT.

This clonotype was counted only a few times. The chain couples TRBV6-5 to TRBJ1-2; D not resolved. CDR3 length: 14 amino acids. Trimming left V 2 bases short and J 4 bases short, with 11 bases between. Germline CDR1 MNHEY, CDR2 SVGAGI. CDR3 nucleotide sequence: TGTGCCAGCAGTTACGGTCAGCGCTTCTATGGCTACACCTTC. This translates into CASSYGQRFYGYTF.

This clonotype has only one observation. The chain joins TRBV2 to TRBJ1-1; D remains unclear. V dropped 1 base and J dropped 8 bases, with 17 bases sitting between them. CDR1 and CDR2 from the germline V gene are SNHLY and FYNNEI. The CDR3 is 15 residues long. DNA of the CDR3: TGTGCCAGCAGTGAAGACGGCGCTTTGGCAAGAGAAGCTTTCTTT. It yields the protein CASSEDGALAREAFF. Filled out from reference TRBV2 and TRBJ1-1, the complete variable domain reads EPEVTQTPSHQVTQMGQEVILRCVPISNHLYFYWYRQILGQKVEFLVSFYNNEISEKSEIFDDQFSVERPDGSNFTLKIRSTKLEDSAMYFCASSEDGALAREAFFGQGTRLTVV.

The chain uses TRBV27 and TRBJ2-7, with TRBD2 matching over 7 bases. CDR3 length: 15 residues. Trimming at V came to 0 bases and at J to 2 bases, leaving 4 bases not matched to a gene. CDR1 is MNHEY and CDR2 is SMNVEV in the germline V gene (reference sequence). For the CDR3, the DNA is TGTGCCAGCAGTTTATCGGGAGGGCCCCCCTACGAGCAGTACTTC. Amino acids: CASSLSGGPPYEQYF.

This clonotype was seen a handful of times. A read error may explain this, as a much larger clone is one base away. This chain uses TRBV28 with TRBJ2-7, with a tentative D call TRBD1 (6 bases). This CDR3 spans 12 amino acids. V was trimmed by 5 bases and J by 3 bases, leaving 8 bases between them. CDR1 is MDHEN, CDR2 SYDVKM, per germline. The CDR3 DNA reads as TGTGCCAGCAGTCGGGACAACTACGAGCAGTACTTC. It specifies CASSRDNYEQYF.

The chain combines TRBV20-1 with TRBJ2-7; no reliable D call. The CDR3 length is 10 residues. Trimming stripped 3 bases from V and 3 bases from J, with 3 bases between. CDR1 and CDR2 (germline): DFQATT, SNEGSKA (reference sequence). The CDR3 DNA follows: TGCAGTGCTAGTAACTACGAGCAGTACTTC. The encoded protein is CSASNYEQYF.

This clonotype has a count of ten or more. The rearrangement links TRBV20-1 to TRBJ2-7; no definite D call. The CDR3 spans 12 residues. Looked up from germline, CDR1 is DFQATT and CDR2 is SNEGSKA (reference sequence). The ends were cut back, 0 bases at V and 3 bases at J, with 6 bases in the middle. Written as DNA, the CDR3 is TGCAGTGCTAGAGATGAAATCTACGAGCAGTACTTC. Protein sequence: CSARDEIYEQYF.